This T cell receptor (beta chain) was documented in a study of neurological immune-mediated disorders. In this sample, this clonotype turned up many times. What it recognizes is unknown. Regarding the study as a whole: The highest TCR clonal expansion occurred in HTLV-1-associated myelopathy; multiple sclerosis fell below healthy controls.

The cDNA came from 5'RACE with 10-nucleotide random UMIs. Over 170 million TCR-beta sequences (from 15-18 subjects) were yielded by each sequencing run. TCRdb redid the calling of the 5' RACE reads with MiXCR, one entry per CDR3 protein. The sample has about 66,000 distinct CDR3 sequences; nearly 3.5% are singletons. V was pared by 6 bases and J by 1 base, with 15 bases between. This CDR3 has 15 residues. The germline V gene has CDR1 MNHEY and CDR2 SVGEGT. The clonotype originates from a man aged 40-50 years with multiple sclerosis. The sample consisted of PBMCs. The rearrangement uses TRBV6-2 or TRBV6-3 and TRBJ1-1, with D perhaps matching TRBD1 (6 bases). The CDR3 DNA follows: TGTGCCAGCAGCGATTTAGGGGGTTCGAACACTGAAGCTTTCTTT. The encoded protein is CASSDLGGSNTEAFF.